The entry that follows covers one T cell receptor (beta chain) sequence. These data come from a study of blood T cell repertoires in COVID-19. Sequencing used immunoSEQ multiplex PCR; TCRdb keeps in-frame clones, though not all of them. Of 350,000 to 450,000 clones listed, just under 90% are singletons. The CDR3 is 11 residues long. V lost 6 bases to trimming and J lost 13 bases; unmatched junction nucleotides: 8. The germline V gene has CDR1 DFQATT and CDR2 SNEGSKA (reference sequence). This chain links TRBV20-1 with TRBJ2-1; TRBD2 agrees at 8 bases. What was sequenced was PBMCs or T cells enriched from blood (not recorded which). The source is a woman aged 25 to 39 who had recovered from COVID-19. The CDR3 region has the DNA TGCAGTGCCCCCGAACTAGCGGTTCAGTTCTTC. This encodes CSAPELAVQFF.